A single sample gave rise to the 14 T cell receptor beta chains below, sequenced in a study of cytomegalovirus exposure and HLA in healthy donors. 60 Vbeta and 13 Jbeta primers were used in PCR. Method: immunoSEQ multiplex PCR; TCRdb's copy keeps in-frame clones and lacks some. The data show approximately 170,000 clones, approximately 73% seen once. The sample consisted of PBMCs. Source of these receptors: a woman between 18 and 29 years old in good health and CMV-seropositive.

V usage is TRBV9 and J usage is TRBJ2-7; 7 bases agree with TRBD1. With 2 bases clipped from V and 5 bases from J, the junction kept 7 bases outside the gene matches. Germline values: CDR1 SGDLS, CDR2 YYNGEE. The CDR3 is made up of 14 amino acids. CDR3 sequence: CASSVLDRVDEQYF. The CDR3 region has the DNA TGTGCCAGCAGCGTTCTTGACAGGGTCGACGAGCAGTACTTC.

Only a few counts were recorded for this clone. This rearrangement joins TRBV19 to TRBJ2-2; D gene unclear. From germline, CDR1 is LNHDA and CDR2 SQIVND (reference sequence). This CDR3 is built from 16 residues. V lost 2 bases to trimming and J lost 4 bases, with 14 bases between them. CDR3 DNA: TGTGCCAGTAGTATAATTACAGCAACCGGCACCGGGGAGCTGTTTTTT. Amino acids: CASSIITATGTGELFF.

The genes are TRBV2 and TRBJ2-2, with 8 bases fitting TRBD1. Trimming cost V 3 bases and J 5 bases; bases outside gene matches: 5. The CDR3 is made up of 15 amino acids. Germline V gene lookup returns CDR1 SNHLY and CDR2 FYNNEI. The chain's CDR3 is CASSDGRGQTGELFF. The CDR3 region has the DNA TGTGCCAGCAGTGACGGCAGGGGGCAAACCGGGGAGCTGTTTTTT.

This chain uses TRBV30 with TRBJ1-1; D is perhaps TRBD1 (6 bases). The V gene's germline CDR1 is GTSNPN and CDR2 SVGIG (reference sequence). Between the trimmed V and J ends, which lost 3 bases and 1 base, there was a span of 9 bases. The CDR3 covers 13 residues. The CDR3 DNA follows: TGTGCCTGGAGGGACAGTTCGAACACTGAAGCTTTCTTT. Protein sequence: CAWRDSSNTEAFF. Full variable domain (missing parts from reference TRBV30 and TRBJ1-1): SQTIHQWPATLVQPVGSPLSLECTVEGTSNPNLYWYRQAAGRGLQLLFYSVGIGQISSEVPQNLSASRPQDRQFILSSKKLLLSDSGFYLCAWRDSSNTEAFFGQGTRLTVV.

The V gene is TRBV5-6, the J gene TRBJ1-5, with 7 bases that match TRBD1. The CDR3 length is 15 residues. Germline lookup yields CDR1 SGHDT and CDR2 YYEEEE. V was clipped by 2 bases and J by 6 bases; unmatched bases: 8. CDR3 in DNA: TGTGCCAGCAGCTTCTTAGGGGGCGCGGGTCAGCCCCAGCATTTT. Protein: CASSFLGGAGQPQHF.

This rearrangement joins TRBV9 to TRBJ2-1, with 11 positions matching TRBD2. V shed 4 bases and J 7 bases; nucleotides not matched to a gene: 13. CDR1 is SGDLS and CDR2 is YYNGEE in the germline V gene. The CDR3 contains 17 residues. The CDR3 sequence: CASSPGLAGSFRNEQFF. The CDR3 DNA follows: TGTGCCAGCAGCCCAGGACTAGCGGGCTCCTTTCGGAATGAGCAGTTCTTC.

V gene TRBV7-9 combines with J gene TRBJ1-6; tentatively, D is TRBD1 (6 bases). This CDR3 spans 14 amino acids. The germline V and J ends were trimmed by 3 bases and 7 bases, with 10 bases remaining between them. Germline values: CDR1 SEHNR, CDR2 FQNEAQ (reference sequence). The CDR3 DNA is TGTGCCAGCAGCTTGGACAGTCTGAATTCACCCCTCCACTTT. Its translation is CASSLDSLNSPLHF.

The chain couples TRBV27 to TRBJ2-7; 14 bases fit TRBD2. Germline V gives CDR1 MNHEY, CDR2 SMNVEV (reference sequence). The CDR3 runs 15 residues. V gave up 6 bases and J gave up 5 bases; unmatched junction bases: 6. CDR3 protein: CASRRRLAGGDEQYF. DNA for the CDR3: TGTGCCAGCAGGCGGAGACTAGCGGGGGGGGACGAGCAGTACTTC.

V and J are TRBV5-4 and TRBJ2-3; 11 bases match TRBD2. J lost 4 bases, V lost 0 bases, and 10 bases had no gene match. The CDR3 consists of 18 residues. Germline values: CDR1 SGHNT, CDR2 YYREEE (reference sequence). CDR3 sequence reads: CASSLVGLAENGADTQYF. The CDR3 DNA follows: TGTGCCAGCAGCTTGGTGGGACTAGCGGAAAACGGGGCAGATACGCAGTATTTT. Complete variable domain (other parts from reference TRBV5-4 and TRBJ2-3): ETGVTQSPTHLIKTRGQQVTLRCSSQSGHNTVSWYQQALGQGPQFIFQYYREEENGRGNFPPRFSGLQFPNYSSELNVNALELDDSALYLCASSLVGLAENGADTQYFGPGTRLTVL.

This clone has a handful of counts. The chain joins TRBV27 to TRBJ2-1; 9 bases match TRBD2. Germline V lookup: CDR1 MNHEY, CDR2 SMNVEV (reference sequence). J was trimmed by 2 bases and V by 2 bases; bases with no gene match: 4. This CDR3 has 16 residues. In nucleotides, the CDR3 is TGTGCCAGCAGTTTACCCATAGCGGGGGCCTACAATGAGCAGTTCTTC. It translates to CASSLPIAGAYNEQFF.

This clone appeared a few times. The J gene is TRBJ1-5, the V gene TRBV7-2; D is perhaps TRBD1 (6 bases). The CDR3 contains 14 residues. With 4 bases removed from V and 5 bases from J, the gap between germline ends came to 12 bases. Germline V gene lookup returns CDR1 SGHTA and CDR2 FQGNSA. CDR3 in amino acids: CASSSRGGDQPQHF. CDR3 DNA sequence: TGTGCCAGCAGCTCCCGGGGGGGCGATCAGCCCCAGCATTTT.

The V and J genes are TRBV5-1 and TRBJ2-3, with TRBD2 matching 11 bases. Unmatched junction bases numbered 5, after V lost 3 bases and J lost 2 bases. This CDR3 comprises 16 residues. Germline assignment: CDR1 SGHRS and CDR2 YFSETQ. The CDR3 is CASSSGTSGSTDTQYF. The DNA for the CDR3 is TGCGCCAGCAGCTCCGGGACTAGCGGCTCCACAGATACGCAGTATTTT.

This chain links TRBV5-8 with TRBJ2-7, with TRBD2 as a possible D gene (6 bases). There are 15 residues in the CDR3. Trimming removed 6 bases from V and 2 bases from J, with 18 bases in between. Germline CDR1 and CDR2: SGHTS and YDEGEE. CDR3 residues: CASTHRTGDPYEQYF. The DNA for the CDR3 is TGTGCCAGCACTCACAGGACGGGAGACCCCTACGAGCAGTACTTC.

This chain joins TRBV5-6 and TRBJ2-1; a weak D match, TRBD1 (6 bases). The germline gives CDR1 SGHDT, CDR2 YYEEEE. V lost 2 bases to trimming and J lost 2 bases, with 11 bases between them. The CDR3 has 15 residues. Here the CDR3 DNA reads TGTGCCAGCAGCTTTCCGACAGGAACCTACAATGAGCAGTTCTTC. Its protein product is CASSFPTGTYNEQFF.